This T cell receptor (beta chain) is drawn from a study of shared clonotypes between healthy human individuals. Broader study findings: Limited genetic and exposure-history diversity came from having few donors.

This table comes from immunoSEQ multiplex PCR, and its TCRdb copy is limited to in-frame clones, with some not included. The sample consists of more than 2 million clones, about 94% of them appearing once. The CDR3 runs to 14 residues. CDR1 is MGHDK, CDR2 SYGVNS, per germline. The V gene end was trimmed by 7 bases and the J gene end by 5 bases; junction bases not matched to a gene: 4. Turning to this clone: Antigen specificity is unknown.

Naive CD8 cells comprised CD45RO-negative, CCR7-positively selected cells, excluding terminally differentiated effector memory CD45RA+ cells. The TCR was taken from a man between 18 and 35 years old in good health. Some clones in this sample may be carry-over from other donors' samples. V is TRBV25-1 and J is TRBJ2-2; TRBD1 agrees at 10 bases. The sequenced sample consisted of naive CD8+ T cells from PBMCs. Here the CDR3 reads CASNGQGVTGELFF. The DNA for the CDR3 is TGTGCCAGCAATGGACAGGGGGTGACCGGGGAGCTGTTTTTT.